This T cell receptor beta chain was identified during a study of blood T cell repertoires in COVID-19 (TCRdb year 2020). Context from the whole study: Collaborator samples came from the United States, Italy and Spain and covered acute and convalescent phases of COVID-19. Deeply sampled blood TCRbeta repertoires from subjects exposed to, actively infected with, or recovered from COVID-19 were included in the dataset. Samples came from the ongoing ImmuneRACE study (first 160 participants) plus 1,254 subjects from 6 global collaborators. The material from the prospective study consisted of cDNA or gDNA derived from T cells, B-cell-depleted T cells, or PBMCs. The repertoires were released in a freely available public database intended as a resource for research on the immune response to SARS-CoV-2. Where available, HLA class I and class II types were obtained from metadata supplied by the sample provider rather than from assay-based typing. Sample metadata almost always included a de-identified subject ID, COVID-19 status, age in years and sex. Overall study results and their limits: The amount of clinical and demographic metadata varied by source and participant and was provided uncurated.

In Seattle, one collaborating source enrolled patients while the infection was active and tracked those patients longitudinally over the course of disease. Collaborating institutions collected whole blood in K2EDTA tubes following their own protocols. For TCRbeta analysis, collaborator samples were shipped as frozen whole blood, as isolated PBMCs, or as DNA extracted from either sample type. The immunoSEQ Assay, a bias-controlled multiplex PCR, was used to amplify TCRbeta CDR3 regions from genomic DNA. The paper's processing steps were these. Nucleated cell counts per sample were estimated from amplification of reference gene primers within the assay. To quantify the absolute abundance of each unique TCRbeta CDR3 rearrangement, sequence reads were collapsed and filtered. Productive Simpson clonality was computed per sample as the square root of Simpson's diversity index over productive rearrangements. TCRdb limited this immuneACCESS table to in-frame rearrangements with V and J called. A share of clones is missing; checked studies link under half to unresolved V genes, and the rest is unexplained. That table gives V, J and clone size, and the DNA gave D and trimming. Present in this sample are about 120,000 clones, approximately 90% of which were seen just once. The ten largest clones add up to less than 4.5% of the sample.

Trimming takes 1 base from V and 0 bases from J, and the germline ends sit 5 bases apart. The CDR3 numbers 15 residues from cysteine through phenylalanine. Only the CDR3 part of the read is kept: 45 bases, read in frame from the first base. CDR1 and CDR2 are drawn from the germline V gene (reference sequence): SGHKS, YYEKEE. A word on this clone: This receptor's antigen is unknown. No qualities accompany the bases; no much larger clone lies one base away.

The sample consisted of peripheral blood. The V and J genes are TRBV5-5 and TRBJ1-6; the D gene lacks a confident call. This receptor was taken from a man in his 60s with COVID-19, enrolled during active disease. The nucleotide sequence is TGTGCCAGCAGCTTGATGAGCTCCTATAATTCACCCCTCCACTTT. Its protein product is CASSLMSSYNSPLHF. Beyond the CDR3, the reference TRBV5-5 and TRBJ1-6 genes provide the residues; the full variable domain reads: DAGVTQSPTHLIKTRGQQVTLRCSPISGHKSVSWYQQVLGQGPQFIFQYYEKEERGRGNFPDRFSARQFPNYSSELNVNALLLGDSALYLCASSLMSSYNSPLHFGNGTRLTVT.